The source of this T cell receptor beta chain is a study of breast tumors, draining lymph nodes, adjacent tissues. MiXCR was run by TCRdb on the multiplex PCR reads, yielding one entry per CDR3 protein. The table records 130,000 or so distinct CDR3 sequences, 20% to 25% of them present only once. V was trimmed by 6 bases and J by 7 bases, leaving 15 bases between them. This CDR3 region has 13 residues. Germline lookup yields CDR1 MGHRA and CDR2 YSYEKL. This clonotype was detected ten times or more. Axillary draining lymph nodes of breast cancer patients supplied the node samples. The V gene is TRBV4-1, the J gene TRBJ2-5; D ambiguous. Sequencing input: axillary lymph node tissue. This TCR was recovered from a female donor with breast cancer. Some clones in this sample may be carry-over from other donors' samples. Here the CDR3 DNA reads TGCGCCAGCAGTCCCCGGAGTCCCGGGACCCAGTACTTC. This codes for CASSPRSPGTQYF.